The 20 T cell receptor beta chains below come from one sample, sequenced in a study of T cells in Graves' hyperthyroidism and ophthalmopathy. Researchers took RNA transcripts and amplified the TCR beta CDR3 regions from them. When the TCR CDR3 underwent first-round RT-PCR, the HTBI primer set was used. Each CDR3 protein gets one entry after TCRdb re-called the multiplex PCR reads with MiXCR. The sample lists fewer than 350,000 distinct CDR3 sequences, roughly 15% occurring once. What was sequenced was blood. Receptors were obtained from a woman aged 45-60 years with Graves' hyperthyroidism that later progressed to Graves' ophthalmopathy.

Points on this clonotype: A much larger clonotype is one base distant, so this may be a read error. CDR3 sequence (DNA): TGTGCCAGCGGTTCCAATACCTACGAGCAGTACTTC. Its translation is CASGSNTYEQYF. V gene TRBV6-5 combines with J gene TRBJ2-7; D gene unclear. The germline CDR1 and CDR2 sequences are MNHEY and SVGAGI. The CDR3 contains 12 residues. Trimming removed 8 bases at V and 2 bases at J, with 10 bases between.

This clonotype was observed at least ten times. For the CDR3, the DNA is TGTGCCAGTCGCGTTAGCCGGAGAGATTCTTACAATGAGCAGTTCTTC. The encoded protein is CASRVSRRDSYNEQFF. The chain recombines TRBV12-3 or TRBV12-4 with TRBJ2-1; D is ambiguous. V gave up 9 bases and J gave up 4 bases, with 22 bases separating them. The CDR3 consists of 16 residues.

This clonotype was recorded many times. The V and J genes are TRBV20-1 and TRBJ1-2; unclear D gene. V was cut by 6 bases and J by 4 bases, with 15 bases left in between. Germline V lookup: CDR1 DFQATT, CDR2 SNEGSKA (reference sequence). CDR3 size: 13 residues. CDR3 nucleotides: TGCAGTGCCAAAAGGGCGGGTAGCTATGGCTACACCTTC. Residues: CSAKRAGSYGYTF.

This sequence joins TRBV29-1 and TRBJ2-7; TRBD1 matches 9 bases. This CDR3 spans 17 amino acids. Germline loops: CDR1 SQVTM, CDR2 ANQGSEA. V trimming: 7 bases; J trimming: 1 base; junction bases outside the gene matches: 17. Written as DNA, the CDR3 is TGCAGCGGAAGGACCCCGGACAGGGGAAGTAGGTCCTACGAGCAGTACTTC. This encodes CSGRTPDRGSRSYEQYF.

The rearrangement joins TRBV7-3 to TRBJ1-2; the D gene is possibly TRBD1 (6 bases). V lost 3 bases and J lost 3, with 23 bases in between. CDR3 length: 18 residues. CDR1 SGHTA and CDR2 FQGTGA come from the germline V gene. The CDR3, as DNA: TGTGCCAGCAGCTTGATGGGAACTGAACAAGGGGGGGACTATGGCTACACCTTC. It specifies CASSLMGTEQGGDYGYTF.

This clonotype was seen at least ten times. The chain has TRBV28 and TRBJ2-7, with D possibly TRBD1 on 5 matching bases. There are 14 residues in the CDR3. Germline V gene data show CDR1 as MDHEN and CDR2 as SYDVKM. With 6 bases removed from V and 5 bases from J, the gap between germline ends came to 17 bases. The CDR3 region is CASSPFQGSHEQYF. Written as DNA, the CDR3 is TGTGCCAGCAGCCCATTTCAGGGCTCTCACGAGCAGTACTTC. The full variable domain, in which reference TRBV28 and TRBJ2-7 provide the parts outside the CDR3, is DVKVTQSSRYLVKRTGEKVFLECVQDMDHENMFWYRQDPGLGLRLIYFSYDVKMKEKGDIPEGYSVSREKKERFSLILESASTNQTSMYLCASSPFQGSHEQYFGPGTRLTVT.

This clonotype was counted many times. V gene TRBV27 combines with J gene TRBJ1-1; D not certain. The V and J ends lost 5 bases and 1 base respectively, with 14 bases between them. This CDR3 is built from 15 residues. Per germline, CDR1 MNHEY and CDR2 SMNVEV (reference sequence). The CDR3 sequence is CASSVRRLANTEAFF. The CDR3 DNA is TGTGCCAGCAGTGTTCGGAGGCTAGCGAACACTGAAGCTTTCTTT.

This clonotype has a count of ten or more. This rearrangement joins TRBV28 to TRBJ2-6, with D tentatively TRBD1 (5 bases). The germline V and J ends were trimmed by 7 bases and 4 bases, with 17 bases remaining between them. The V gene's germline CDR1 is MDHEN and CDR2 SYDVKM. The CDR3 has 16 residues. The DNA for the CDR3 is TGTGCCAGCATGGGGCTGACAGTTTCCGGGGCCAACGTCCTGACTTTC. It translates to CASMGLTVSGANVLTF. The full variable domain, completed using reference TRBV28 and TRBJ2-6, is DVKVTQSSRYLVKRTGEKVFLECVQDMDHENMFWYRQDPGLGLRLIYFSYDVKMKEKGDIPEGYSVSREKKERFSLILESASTNQTSMYLCASMGLTVSGANVLTFGAGSRLTVL.

The chain combines TRBV5-4 with TRBJ2-4; TRBD1 might be the D (6 bases). The V end lost 5 bases, the J end lost 8 bases, and 11 bases lay between the germline ends. Germline values: CDR1 SGHNT, CDR2 YYREEE (reference sequence). This CDR3 has 12 amino acids. The CDR3 nucleotides are TGTGCCAGCAGTAAACAGGGCCACATTCAGTACTTC. Residues: CASSKQGHIQYF.

This clonotype has at least ten counts. The gene calls are TRBV28 and TRBJ2-1; 11 bases line up with TRBD2. Unmatched junction bases numbered 13, after V lost 3 bases and J lost 9 bases. Germline V gene sequence: CDR1 MDHEN, CDR2 SYDVKM. This CDR3 comprises 17 residues. The CDR3 is CASSFAVGLAGGGEQFF. DNA of the CDR3: TGTGCCAGCAGTTTCGCAGTCGGGCTAGCGGGAGGAGGTGAGCAGTTCTTC.

Concerning this clonotype itself: A much larger clone is a single base away; this may be a read error. The rearrangement links TRBV7-9 to TRBJ1-1, with D possibly TRBD1 on 6 matching bases. This CDR3 is 12 amino acids long. Germline V gene sequence: CDR1 SEHNR, CDR2 FQNEAQ (reference sequence). DNA of the CDR3: TGTGCCAGCAGCTTAGGGGGGCGTGAAGCTTCCTTT. It translates to CASSLGGREASF. Full variable domain (outside the CDR3, taken from reference TRBV7-9 and TRBJ1-1): DTGVSQNPRHKITKRGQNVTFRCDPISEHNRLYWYRQTLGQGPEFLTYFQNEAQLEKSRLLSDRFSAERPKGSFSTLEIQRTEQGDSAMYLCASSLGGREASFGQGTRLTVV.

This rearrangement joins TRBV5-1 to TRBJ1-2, with D perhaps matching TRBD1 (6 bases). Trimming shortened V by 2 bases and J by 5 bases, and 16 bases separated the two germline ends. The CDR3 is 15 residues long. Germline CDR1 SGHRS, CDR2 YFSETQ. The chain's CDR3 is CASSLWTATGYGYTF. The CDR3 DNA is TGCGCCAGCAGCTTATGGACAGCGACGGGGTATGGCTACACCTTC.

This chain links TRBV20-1 with TRBJ2-5; 15 bases match TRBD2. V shed 5 bases and J 4 bases; nucleotides not matched to a gene: 8. The CDR3 consists of 16 residues. Germline V gives CDR1 DFQATT, CDR2 SNEGSKA (reference sequence). The CDR3 region is CSAGGLAGGRAETQYF. The CDR3 DNA follows: TGCAGTGCTGGCGGACTAGCGGGAGGGAGAGCAGAGACCCAGTACTTC.

This clonotype was seen many times. The chain is built from TRBV20-1 and TRBJ2-1; D is possibly TRBD1 (6 bases). V gave up 5 bases and J gave up 12 bases, with 20 bases separating them. Germline assignment: CDR1 DFQATT and CDR2 SNEGSKA (reference sequence). The CDR3 spans 13 residues. The CDR3 nucleotides read TGCAGTGCTGGGGACCCCAGGGGCAATCGGCAGTTCTTC. It yields the protein CSAGDPRGNRQFF.

The gene calls are TRBV10-3 and TRBJ2-2; 8 bases fit TRBD1. V was clipped by 8 bases and J by 7 bases; unmatched bases: 6. The CDR3 is 13 residues long. CDR1 ENHRY and CDR2 SYGVKD come from the germline V gene. The CDR3 coding sequence is TGTGCCATCGGGCAGGGGGCCGGCGGGGAGCTGTTTTTT. Translated: CAIGQGAGGELFF.

This clonotype was found many times. V gene TRBV6-1 combines with J gene TRBJ2-2; TRBD1 or TRBD2 may be the D gene (5 bases each). This CDR3 region has 13 residues. The germline V gene has CDR1 MNHNS and CDR2 SASEGT. Trimming cost V 11 bases and J 7 bases, with 17 bases left between them. CDR3 loop: CACSVGTGGELFF. Written as DNA, the CDR3 is TGTGCCTGCTCCGTCGGGACGGGCGGGGAGCTGTTTTTT.

This rearrangement joins TRBV10-2 to TRBJ2-1, with unresolved D. V was clipped by 3 bases and J by 2 bases, with 5 bases between them. Germline loops: CDR1 WSHSY, CDR2 SAAADI. The CDR3 totals 13 residues. The CDR3 DNA reads TGCGCCAGCAGTGAATCGACCTACAATGAGCAGTTCTTC. It encodes CASSESTYNEQFF.

This chain links TRBV25-1 with TRBJ2-7; TRBD1 is a possible D gene (6 bases). V was cut by 0 bases and J by 3 bases, with 12 bases left in between. Germline loops: CDR1 MGHDK, CDR2 SYGVNS. The CDR3 is 15 amino acids. As DNA, the CDR3 is TGTGCCAGCAGTGAATACCCGCAGGGGAGCTACGAGCAGTACTTC. Its translation: CASSEYPQGSYEQYF.

This clonotype was counted at least ten times. This chain joins TRBV7-9 and TRBJ2-7; no clear D. The CDR3 sequence is 15 residues long. CDR1 SEHNR and CDR2 FQNEAQ come from the germline V gene (reference sequence). Between the trimmed V and J ends, which lost 1 base and 2 bases, there was a span of 12 bases. CDR3 loop: CASSLVWTATYEQYF. In DNA, the CDR3 is TGTGCCAGCAGCTTAGTGTGGACGGCCACCTACGAGCAGTACTTC.

The chain links TRBV27 to TRBJ2-3; TRBD1 aligns across 8 bases. From germline, CDR1 is MNHEY and CDR2 SMNVEV (reference sequence). Trimming at V came to 4 bases and at J to 6 bases, leaving 9 bases not matched to a gene. The CDR3 has 15 residues. The CDR3 DNA sequence: TGTGCCAGCAGTTCTGGCAGGGGGCAAGGTGATACGCAGTATTTT. It yields the protein CASSSGRGQGDTQYF.